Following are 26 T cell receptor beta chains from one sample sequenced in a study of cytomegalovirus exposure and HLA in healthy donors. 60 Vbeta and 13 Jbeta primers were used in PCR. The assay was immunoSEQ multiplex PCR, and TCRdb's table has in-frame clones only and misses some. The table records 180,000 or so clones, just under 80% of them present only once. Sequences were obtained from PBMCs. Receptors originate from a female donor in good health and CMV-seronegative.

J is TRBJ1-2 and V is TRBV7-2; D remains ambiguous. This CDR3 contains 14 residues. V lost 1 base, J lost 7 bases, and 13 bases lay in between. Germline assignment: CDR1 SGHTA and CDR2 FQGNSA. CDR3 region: CASSLESARGGYTF. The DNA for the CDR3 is TGTGCCAGCAGCTTAGAGTCGGCTCGGGGTGGCTACACCTTC.

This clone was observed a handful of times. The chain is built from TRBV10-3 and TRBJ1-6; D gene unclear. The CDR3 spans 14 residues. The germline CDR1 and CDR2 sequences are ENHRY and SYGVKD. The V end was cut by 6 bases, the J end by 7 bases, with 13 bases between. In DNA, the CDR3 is TGTGCCATCAGGGGAGGCAGTCCAAATTCACCCCTCCACTTT. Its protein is CAIRGGSPNSPLHF.

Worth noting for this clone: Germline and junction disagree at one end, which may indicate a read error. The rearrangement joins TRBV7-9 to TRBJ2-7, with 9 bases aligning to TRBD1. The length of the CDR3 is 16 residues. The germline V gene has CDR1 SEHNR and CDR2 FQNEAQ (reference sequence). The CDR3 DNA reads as TGTTCCAGCAGCTTAGCTGGCGGACAGGGGACATACGAGCAGTACTTC. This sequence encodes CSSSLAGGQGTYEQYF.

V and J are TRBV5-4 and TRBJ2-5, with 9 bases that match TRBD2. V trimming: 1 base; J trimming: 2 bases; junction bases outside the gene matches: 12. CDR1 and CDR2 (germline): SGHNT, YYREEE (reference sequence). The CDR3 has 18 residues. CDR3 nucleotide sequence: TGTGCCAGCAGCTTGTCCAGCGGGGGGCCCCATCTACAAGAGACCCAGTACTTC. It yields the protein CASSLSSGGPHLQETQYF.

CDR3 coding DNA: TGTGCCTGGAGGACAGGGGGCGCATCCTATAATTCACCCCTCCACTTT. It codes for CAWRTGGASYNSPLHF. The genes are TRBV30 and TRBJ1-6, with 10 bases that match TRBD1. J lost 1 base, V lost 3 bases, and 3 bases had no gene match. CDR3 size: 16 residues. Germline V gene data show CDR1 as GTSNPN and CDR2 as SVGIG (reference sequence).

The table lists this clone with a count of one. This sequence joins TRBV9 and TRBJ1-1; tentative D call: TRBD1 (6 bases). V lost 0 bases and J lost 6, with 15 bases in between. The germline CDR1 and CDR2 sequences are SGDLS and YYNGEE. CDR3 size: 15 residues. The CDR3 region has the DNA TGTGCCAGCAGCGTAGATCCGGTGGGACACTCTGAAGCTTTCTTT. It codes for CASSVDPVGHSEAFF. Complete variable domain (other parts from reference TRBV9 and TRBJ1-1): DSGVTQTPKHLITATGQRVTLRCSPRSGDLSVYWYQQSLDQGLQFLIQYYNGEERAKGNILERFSAQQFPDLHSELNLSSLELGDSALYFCASSVDPVGHSEAFFGQGTRLTVV.

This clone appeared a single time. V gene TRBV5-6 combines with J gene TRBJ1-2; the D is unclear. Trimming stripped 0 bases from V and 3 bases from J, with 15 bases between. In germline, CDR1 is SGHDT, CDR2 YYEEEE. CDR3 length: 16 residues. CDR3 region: CASSLARSAWYYGYTF. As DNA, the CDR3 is TGTGCCAGCAGCTTGGCCCGATCCGCGTGGTACTATGGCTACACCTTC.

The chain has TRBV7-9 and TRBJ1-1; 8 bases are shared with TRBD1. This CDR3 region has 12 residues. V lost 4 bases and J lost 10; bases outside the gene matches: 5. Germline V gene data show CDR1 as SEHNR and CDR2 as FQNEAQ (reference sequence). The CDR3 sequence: CASSSVDRGAFF. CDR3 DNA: TGTGCCAGCAGCTCAGTCGACAGGGGAGCTTTCTTT.

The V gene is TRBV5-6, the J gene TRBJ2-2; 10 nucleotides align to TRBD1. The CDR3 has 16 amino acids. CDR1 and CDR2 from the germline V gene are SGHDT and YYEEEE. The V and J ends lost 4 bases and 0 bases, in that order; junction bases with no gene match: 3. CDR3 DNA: TGTGCCAGCAGCGCTGGACAGGGGGCGAACACCGGGGAGCTGTTTTTT. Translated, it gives CASSAGQGANTGELFF.

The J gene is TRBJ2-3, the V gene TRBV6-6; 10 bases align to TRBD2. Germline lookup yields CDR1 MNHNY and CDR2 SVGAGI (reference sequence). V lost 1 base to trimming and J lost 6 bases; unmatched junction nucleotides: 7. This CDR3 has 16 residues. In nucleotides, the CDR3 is TGTGCCAGCAGTTACTACGGGACTAGCGAGAGCGATACGCAGTATTTT. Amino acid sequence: CASSYYGTSESDTQYF.

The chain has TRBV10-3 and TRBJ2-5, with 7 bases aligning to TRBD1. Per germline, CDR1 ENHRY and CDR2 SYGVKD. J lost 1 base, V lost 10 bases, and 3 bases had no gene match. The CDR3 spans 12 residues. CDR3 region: CASGQAQETQYF. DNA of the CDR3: TGTGCCAGCGGACAGGCCCAAGAGACCCAGTACTTC.

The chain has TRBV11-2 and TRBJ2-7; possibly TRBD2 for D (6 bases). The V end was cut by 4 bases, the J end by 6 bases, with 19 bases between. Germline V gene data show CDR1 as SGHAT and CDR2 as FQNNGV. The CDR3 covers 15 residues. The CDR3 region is CASSSRTGSRGEQYF. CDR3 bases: TGTGCCAGCAGCTCCAGAACCGGGAGCCGGGGCGAGCAGTACTTC.

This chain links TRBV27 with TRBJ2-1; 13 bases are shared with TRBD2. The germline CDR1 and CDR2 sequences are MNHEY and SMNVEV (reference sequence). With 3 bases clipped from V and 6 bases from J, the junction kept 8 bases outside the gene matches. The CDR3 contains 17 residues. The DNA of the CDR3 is TGTGCCAGCAGTTTTTTCGCGGGGACTAGCGGGACCAATGAGCAGTTCTTC. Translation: CASSFFAGTSGTNEQFF.

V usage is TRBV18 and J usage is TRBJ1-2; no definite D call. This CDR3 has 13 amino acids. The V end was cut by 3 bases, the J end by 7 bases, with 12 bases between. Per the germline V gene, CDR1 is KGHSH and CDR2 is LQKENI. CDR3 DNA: TGTGCCAGCTCACCGGCCGGTCGGAGTGGCTACACCTTC. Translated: CASSPAGRSGYTF.

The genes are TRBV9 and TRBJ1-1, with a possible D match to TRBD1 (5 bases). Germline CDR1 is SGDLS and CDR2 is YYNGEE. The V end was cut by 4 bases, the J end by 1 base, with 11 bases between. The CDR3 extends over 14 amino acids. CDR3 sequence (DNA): TGTGCCAGCAGCATTGGACATACGAACACTGAAGCTTTCTTT. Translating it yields CASSIGHTNTEAFF. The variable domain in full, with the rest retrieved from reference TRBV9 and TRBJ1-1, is DSGVTQTPKHLITATGQRVTLRCSPRSGDLSVYWYQQSLDQGLQFLIQYYNGEERAKGNILERFSAQQFPDLHSELNLSSLELGDSALYFCASSIGHTNTEAFFGQGTRLTVV.

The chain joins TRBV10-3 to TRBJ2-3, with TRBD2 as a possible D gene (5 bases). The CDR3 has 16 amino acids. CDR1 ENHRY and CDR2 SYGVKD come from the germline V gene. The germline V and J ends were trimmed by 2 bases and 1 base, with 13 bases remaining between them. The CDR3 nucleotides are TGTGCCATCAGTGAGGGCGGTAGCGCTGGCACAGATACGCAGTATTTT. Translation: CAISEGGSAGTDTQYF.

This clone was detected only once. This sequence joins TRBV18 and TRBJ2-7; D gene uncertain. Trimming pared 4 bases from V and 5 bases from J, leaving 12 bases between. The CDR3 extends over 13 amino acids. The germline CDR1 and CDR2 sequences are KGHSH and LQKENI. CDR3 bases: TGTGCCAGCTCACAGGCGGCAGTTAACGAGCAGTACTTC. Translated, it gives CASSQAAVNEQYF.

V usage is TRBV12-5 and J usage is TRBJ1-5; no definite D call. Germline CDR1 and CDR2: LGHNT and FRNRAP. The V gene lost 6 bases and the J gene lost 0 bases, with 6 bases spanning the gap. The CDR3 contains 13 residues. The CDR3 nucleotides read TGTGCTAGTGGAACAAATAGCAATCAGCCCCAGCATTTT. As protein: CASGTNSNQPQHF.

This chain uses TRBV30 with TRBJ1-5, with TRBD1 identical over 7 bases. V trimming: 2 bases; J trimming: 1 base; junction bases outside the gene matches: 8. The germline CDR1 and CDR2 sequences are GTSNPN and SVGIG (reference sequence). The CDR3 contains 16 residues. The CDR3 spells CAWSRDRAGSNQPQHF. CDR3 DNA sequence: TGTGCCTGGAGTCGAGACAGGGCAGGGAGCAATCAGCCCCAGCATTTT.

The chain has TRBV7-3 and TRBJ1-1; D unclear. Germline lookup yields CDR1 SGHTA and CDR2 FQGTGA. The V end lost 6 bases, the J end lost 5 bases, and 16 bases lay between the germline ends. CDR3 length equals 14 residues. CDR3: CASRRGREDTEAFF. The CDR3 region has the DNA TGTGCCAGCAGGCGAGGGCGTGAGGATACTGAAGCTTTCTTT.

CDR3: CASRYNRGENSPLHF. The DNA of the CDR3 is TGTGCCAGCAGATATAACAGGGGGGAAAATTCACCCCTCCACTTT. The chain links TRBV27 to TRBJ1-6; 8 bases map to TRBD1. The CDR3 runs 15 residues. Germline lookup yields CDR1 MNHEY and CDR2 SMNVEV (reference sequence). The junction had 8 bases not matched to a gene; V was cut back by 6 bases and J by 7 bases.

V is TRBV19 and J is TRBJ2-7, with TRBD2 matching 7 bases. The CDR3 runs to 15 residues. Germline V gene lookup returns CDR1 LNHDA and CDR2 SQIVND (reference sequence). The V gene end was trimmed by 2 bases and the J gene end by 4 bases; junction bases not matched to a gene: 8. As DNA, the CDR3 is TGTGCCAGTAGTATACGGGCTAGCGGAGAGTACGAGCAGTACTTC. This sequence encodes CASSIRASGEYEQYF.

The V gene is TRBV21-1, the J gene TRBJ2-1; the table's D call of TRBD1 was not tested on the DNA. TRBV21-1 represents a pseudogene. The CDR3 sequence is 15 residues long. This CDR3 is CASSIPTVTNNEQFF. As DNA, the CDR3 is TGTGCCAGCAGCATCCCCACAGTGACGAACAATGAGCAGTTCTTC.

The CDR3 nucleotides read TGTGCCAGCAGCGCAGATAGCAATCAGCCCCAGCATTTT. Its protein product is CASSADSNQPQHF. This rearrangement joins TRBV11-2 to TRBJ1-5, with D hard to call. The CDR3 runs to 13 residues. Germline V gene lookup returns CDR1 SGHAT and CDR2 FQNNGV. The ends were cut back, 5 bases at V and 0 bases at J, with 5 bases in the middle.

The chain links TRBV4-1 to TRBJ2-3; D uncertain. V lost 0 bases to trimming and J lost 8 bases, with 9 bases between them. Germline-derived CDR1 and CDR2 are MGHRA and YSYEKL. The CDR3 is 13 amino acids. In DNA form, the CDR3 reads TGCGCCAGCAGCCAAGACTCGGGTTGTACGCAGTATTTT. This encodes CASSQDSGCTQYF.

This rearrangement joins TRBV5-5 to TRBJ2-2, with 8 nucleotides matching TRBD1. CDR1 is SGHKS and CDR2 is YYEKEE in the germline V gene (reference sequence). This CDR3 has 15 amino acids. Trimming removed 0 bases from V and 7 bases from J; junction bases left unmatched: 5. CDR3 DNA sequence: TGTGCCAGCAGCTTGGACAGGGGGTTCAGCGGGGAGCTGTTTTTT. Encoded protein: CASSLDRGFSGELFF. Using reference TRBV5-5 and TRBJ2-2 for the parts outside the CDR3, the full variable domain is DAGVTQSPTHLIKTRGQQVTLRCSPISGHKSVSWYQQVLGQGPQFIFQYYEKEERGRGNFPDRFSARQFPNYSSELNVNALLLGDSALYLCASSLDRGFSGELFFGEGSRLTVL.